The clone carrying this T cell receptor (beta chain) has a handful of counts. These data belong to a study of blood T cell repertoires in COVID-19. Study context: Collection of acute and convalescent COVID-19 samples took place in the United States, Italy and Spain. Sample material is recorded as cDNA or gDNA derived from T cells, B-cell-depleted T cells, or PBMCs.

The germline V gene has CDR1 MGHRA and CDR2 YSYEKL. The CDR3 contains 16 residues. V lost 0 bases and J lost 9; bases outside the gene matches: 10. Produced via immunoSEQ multiplex PCR; TCRdb's table is partial and in-frame only. The sample consists of roughly 180,000 clones, roughly four fifths of them appearing once. Material for sequencing was peripheral blood. J is TRBJ2-1 and V is TRBV4-1; 8 nucleotides match TRBD1. The source of this sequence is a woman between 35 and 50 years old with COVID-19, enrolled during active disease. The CDR3 region has the DNA TGCGCCAGCAGCCAAGATGGGCAGGGGGCTAGAGGTGAGCAGTTCTTC. This translates into CASSQDGQGARGEQFF.